The 22 T cell receptor beta chains in this list originate from one sample, sequenced in a study of T cell responses to AZD1222 COVID-19 vaccine. The table came from immunoSEQ multiplex PCR; TCRdb's copy has only in-frame clones and leaves some out. The table lists around 150,000 clones, about 80% of them singletons. Here the sequenced sample was peripheral blood, taken on day 0 of AZD1222 vaccination. These receptors all stem from an adult in good health.

This clone turned up a few times. V gene TRBV19 combines with J gene TRBJ1-2, with 9 bases matching TRBD1. Germline CDR1 LNHDA, CDR2 SQIVND (reference sequence). The CDR3 spans 15 residues. Trimming removed 2 bases from V and 7 bases from J; junction bases left unmatched: 8. The DNA of the CDR3 is TGTGCCAGTAGTATAAGGGGACAGGGAGGACGTGGCTACACCTTC. It specifies CASSIRGQGGRGYTF.

This rearrangement joins TRBV10-1 to TRBJ1-6; possible D gene TRBD1, 5 bases. With 8 bases removed from V and 2 bases from J, the gap between germline ends came to 13 bases. The CDR3 length is 15 residues. Per the germline V gene, CDR1 is WNHNN and CDR2 is SYGVQD (reference sequence). The CDR3 protein is CASLLGGPYNSPLHF. The CDR3 DNA reads as TGCGCCAGCCTGTTGGGGGGACCCTATAATTCACCCCTCCACTTT.

This chain connects TRBV27 to TRBJ2-2, with 8 bases identical to TRBD1. V shed 5 bases, J shed 5 bases, and the junction held 13 bases outside the gene matches. Per the germline V gene, CDR1 is MNHEY and CDR2 is SMNVEV (reference sequence). The CDR3 runs to 17 residues. CDR3: CASSKRTGSSITGELFF. CDR3 DNA: TGTGCCAGCAGTAAAAGGACAGGGTCAAGTATTACCGGGGAGCTGTTTTTT.

The gene calls are TRBV6-5 and TRBJ2-7, with 8 nucleotides matching TRBD1. The CDR3 is 15 amino acids. The germline V gene encodes CDR1 MNHEY and CDR2 SVGAGI. Germline trimming cut 6 bases from V and 2 bases from J; bases unmatched to any gene: 9. The CDR3 DNA reads TGTGCCAGCAGACCCCGACAGGGGACAACCTACGAGCAGTACTTC. Amino acid sequence: CASRPRQGTTYEQYF.

The J gene is TRBJ2-7, the V gene TRBV6-5, with 7 bases that match TRBD1. CDR3 size: 15 residues. V trimming: 0 bases; J trimming: 1 base; junction bases outside the gene matches: 3. The germline V gene encodes CDR1 MNHEY and CDR2 SVGAGI. The CDR3 bases are TGTGCCAGCAGTTACTCGAAGGGGGCGTCCTACGAGCAGTACTTC. Translating it yields CASSYSKGASYEQYF.

The V and J genes are TRBV4-1 and TRBJ2-7, with a weak D call TRBD1 (5 bases). Germline lookup yields CDR1 MGHRA and CDR2 YSYEKL. The CDR3 runs 14 residues. V dropped 4 bases and J dropped 3 bases, with 13 bases sitting between them. The CDR3 DNA follows: TGCGCCAGCAGCCGCGGACAAGGGGACTACGAGCAGTACTTC. This translates into CASSRGQGDYEQYF.

This chain uses TRBV3-1 (or the pseudogene TRBV3-2) with TRBJ2-3, with TRBD2 matching over 8 bases. V dropped 4 bases and J dropped 7; count of bases not matched to a gene: 4. The CDR3 spans 13 residues. Looked up from germline, CDR1 is LGHDT and CDR2 is YNNKEL (reference sequence). This CDR3 reads CASSRTSSNTQYF. The CDR3 DNA follows: TGTGCCAGCAGCCGGACTAGCTCGAATACGCAGTATTTT.

This clone was observed a few times. The chain joins TRBV2 to TRBJ2-5; the D gene is possibly TRBD2 (5 bases). Germline V gene data show CDR1 as SNHLY and CDR2 as FYNNEI. Deletions cut 10 bases from V and 5 bases from J, with 11 bases between. The CDR3 runs 11 residues. The DNA of the CDR3 is TGTGCCACAGCGTGGGAGGAGACCCAGTACTTC. Amino acids: CATAWEETQYF.

The chain has TRBV6-1 and TRBJ1-1; D is undetermined. Looked up from germline, CDR1 is MNHNS and CDR2 is SASEGT. V was cut by 3 bases and J by 3 bases, with 8 bases left in between. The CDR3 spans 13 residues. The CDR3 sequence: CASSEALDTEAFF. The CDR3, as DNA: TGTGCCAGCAGTGAGGCTTTGGACACTGAAGCTTTCTTT.

The V gene is TRBV7-9, the J gene TRBJ1-2, with 11 bases aligning to TRBD1. CDR3 length equals 15 residues. With 5 bases clipped from V and 4 bases from J, the junction kept 6 bases outside the gene matches. In germline, CDR1 is SEHNR, CDR2 FQNEAQ (reference sequence). The CDR3 reads CASSPKGTGGYGYTF. The CDR3 DNA sequence: TGTGCCAGCAGCCCCAAAGGGACAGGGGGCTATGGCTACACCTTC. Complete variable domain (other parts from reference TRBV7-9 and TRBJ1-2): DTGVSQNPRHKITKRGQNVTFRCDPISEHNRLYWYRQTLGQGPEFLTYFQNEAQLEKSRLLSDRFSAERPKGSFSTLEIQRTEQGDSAMYLCASSPKGTGGYGYTFGSGTRLTVV.

The J gene is TRBJ1-1, the V gene TRBV5-1, with D possibly TRBD1 on 6 matching bases. The CDR3 sequence is 14 residues long. Trimming stripped 4 bases from V and 2 bases from J, with 12 bases between. Germline V gene lookup returns CDR1 SGHRS and CDR2 YFSETQ. CDR3 loop: CASSLLDSNTEAFF. In DNA form, the CDR3 reads TGCGCCAGCAGCCTACTGGACAGCAACACTGAAGCTTTCTTT.

This chain links TRBV25-1 with TRBJ1-5; TRBD1 is a possible D gene (6 bases). V was clipped by 4 bases and J by 5 bases, with 15 bases between them. The CDR3 has 15 residues. Germline-derived CDR1 and CDR2 are MGHDK and SYGVNS. CDR3 coding DNA: TGTGCCAGCAGTGGGATGGAGGGGGTGGATCAGCCCCAGCATTTT. It specifies CASSGMEGVDQPQHF.

CDR3 in DNA: TGTGCCAGCAGCCCCGGACAGCTCTATGGCTACACCTTC. Amino acids: CASSPGQLYGYTF. The gene calls are TRBV11-2 and TRBJ1-2, with D possibly matching TRBD1 (6 bases). The CDR3 has 13 amino acids. Per germline, CDR1 SGHAT and CDR2 FQNNGV. The V gene lost 5 bases and the J gene lost 4 bases, with 11 bases spanning the gap.

The CDR3 region is CASTIPRTGETGELFF. The CDR3 nucleotides are TGTGCCAGTACCATCCCCCGGACAGGGGAGACCGGGGAGCTGTTTTTT. The chain couples TRBV19 to TRBJ2-2; TRBD1 aligns across 9 bases. Losses at the gene ends were 7 bases for V and 5 bases for J; bases not matched to a gene: 11. Per the germline V gene, CDR1 is LNHDA and CDR2 is SQIVND (reference sequence). The CDR3 length is 16 residues.

The chain joins TRBV6-5 to TRBJ2-2, with a possible D match to TRBD1 (6 bases). This CDR3 has 14 residues. The germline V and J ends were trimmed by 10 bases and 1 base, with 13 bases remaining between them. The germline V gene encodes CDR1 MNHEY and CDR2 SVGAGI. This CDR3 reads CATTGTQNTGELFF. The CDR3 DNA sequence: TGTGCCACCACCGGGACACAGAACACCGGGGAGCTGTTTTTT.

This chain's CDR3 is CASSTTQNTEAFF. The CDR3 DNA reads as TGTGCCAGCAGTACCACACAAAACACTGAAGCTTTCTTT. The chain uses TRBV6-5 and TRBJ1-1; no clear D gene. Trimming took off 5 bases at V and 2 bases at J, with 9 bases between the two ends. Germline V CDR1 and CDR2: MNHEY, SVGAGI. This CDR3 is 13 amino acids long.

This clone was detected only once. V gene TRBV5-1 combines with J gene TRBJ1-2; no firm D call. CDR1 is SGHRS and CDR2 is YFSETQ in the germline V gene. V lost 3 bases and J 4 bases, leaving 10 bases between the germline ends. This CDR3 has 13 amino acids. The CDR3 nucleotides are TGCGCCAGCAGCTCAGCCGACCTCTATGGCTACACCTTC. Translation: CASSSADLYGYTF.

The V call is TRBV2, the J call TRBJ2-7; TRBD1 matches at 8 bases. The CDR3 sequence is 14 residues long. J lost 5 bases, V lost 0 bases, and 3 bases had no gene match. Per the germline V gene, CDR1 is SNHLY and CDR2 is FYNNEI. DNA for the CDR3: TGTGCCAGCAGTGAAGCCCGACAGGGGAACGAGCAGTACTTC. Protein sequence: CASSEARQGNEQYF.

This chain uses TRBV28 with TRBJ1-1; no firm D call. Trimming took off 7 bases at V and 8 bases at J, with 8 bases between the two ends. Germline lookup yields CDR1 MDHEN and CDR2 SYDVKM. This CDR3 is built from 10 residues. The CDR3 DNA reads as TGTGCCAGCATTTCGAGGGAAGCTTTCTTT. Translated: CASISREAFF.

V and J are TRBV7-9 and TRBJ1-1; 9 bases align to TRBD1. Trimming at V came to 7 bases and at J to 5 bases, leaving 20 bases not matched to a gene. This CDR3 is 18 amino acids long. From germline, CDR1 is SEHNR and CDR2 FQNEAQ (reference sequence). Here the CDR3 DNA reads TGTGCCAGCACCCGGGGAAGTGGGACAGGGTCATCTGGGACTGAAGCTTTCTTT. It specifies CASTRGSGTGSSGTEAFF.

CDR3 protein: CASMDRGNNSPLHF. The CDR3 DNA follows: TGTGCCAGCATGGACAGGGGAAATAATTCACCCCTCCACTTT. This chain joins TRBV3-1 (or the pseudogene TRBV3-2) and TRBJ1-6, with 9 bases that match TRBD1. The junction had 3 bases not matched to a gene; V was cut back by 7 bases and J by 5 bases. The CDR3 spans 14 residues. Germline lookup yields CDR1 LGHDT and CDR2 YNNKEL (reference sequence).

The chain recombines TRBV5-4 with TRBJ1-1; D gene uncertain. CDR3 size: 15 residues. CDR1 and CDR2 from the germline V gene are SGHNT and YYREEE (reference sequence). V was cut by 2 bases and J by 0 bases, with 11 bases left in between. The CDR3 sequence is CASSFGQRMNTEAFF. The CDR3 DNA sequence: TGTGCCAGCAGCTTCGGTCAGAGAATGAACACTGAAGCTTTCTTT.